These 2 T cell receptor beta chains came from one sample sequenced in a study of Graves' ophthalmopathy and Graves' hyperthyroidism. RNA transcripts served as template for amplifying TCR beta CDR3 sequences. Second-round multiplex PCR followed a first-round RT-PCR using HTBI primers. TCRdb redid the calling of the multiplex PCR reads with MiXCR, one entry per CDR3 protein. The sample has about 200,000 distinct CDR3 sequences; under 30% are singletons. The sample was peripheral blood. These receptors were taken from a man aged 50-60 years with Graves' ophthalmopathy.

This clonotype appeared many times. The chain couples TRBV4-3 to TRBJ2-5, with D perhaps matching TRBD2 (6 bases). The V gene lost 0 bases and the J gene lost 1 base, with 15 bases spanning the gap. The CDR3 spans 17 residues. Germline V gives CDR1 LGHNA, CDR2 YSLEER. CDR3 region: CASSQDRRRGGQETQYF. The CDR3 nucleotides are TGCGCCAGCAGCCAAGATCGACGGAGGGGCGGCCAAGAGACCCAGTACTTC.

This clonotype appeared many times. The rearrangement links TRBV9 to TRBJ2-7; tentative D call: TRBD1 (5 bases). Germline CDR1 is SGDLS and CDR2 is YYNGEE. This CDR3 region has 14 residues. With 0 bases removed from V and 6 bases from J, the gap between germline ends came to 13 bases. CDR3 DNA sequence: TGTGCCAGCAGCGTAGGCACGAATGGGGCCGAGCAGTACTTC. This encodes CASSVGTNGAEQYF.